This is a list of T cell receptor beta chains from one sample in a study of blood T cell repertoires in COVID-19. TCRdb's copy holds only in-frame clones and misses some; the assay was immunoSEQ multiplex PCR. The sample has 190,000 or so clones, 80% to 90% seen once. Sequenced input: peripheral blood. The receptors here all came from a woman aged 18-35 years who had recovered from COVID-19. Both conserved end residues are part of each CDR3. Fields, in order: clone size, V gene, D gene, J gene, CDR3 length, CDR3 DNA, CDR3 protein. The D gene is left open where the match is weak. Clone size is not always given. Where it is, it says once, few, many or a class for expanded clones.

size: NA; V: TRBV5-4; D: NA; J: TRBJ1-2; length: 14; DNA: TGTGCCAGCAGCCCTTGGGGCCGAACCTATGGCTACACCTTC; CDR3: CASSPWGRTYGYTF
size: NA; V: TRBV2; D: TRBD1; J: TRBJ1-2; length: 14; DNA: TGTGCCAGCACTCGGACAGGGGAGTACTATGGCTACACCTTC; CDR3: CASTRTGEYYGYTF
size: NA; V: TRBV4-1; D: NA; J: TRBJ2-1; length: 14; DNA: TGCGCCAGCAGCCCCTTAGGGGCTAGCGCTGAGCAGTTCTTC; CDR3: CASSPLGASAEQFF
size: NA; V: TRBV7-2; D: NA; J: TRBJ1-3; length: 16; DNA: TGTGCCAGCAGCCCACTCTACAGAAGCTCTGGAAACACCATATATTTT; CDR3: CASSPLYRSSGNTIYF
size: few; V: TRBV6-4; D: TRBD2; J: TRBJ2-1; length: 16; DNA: TGTGCCAGCAGTGACCAACTAGCGGGGAGTACAAATGAGCAGTTCTTC; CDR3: CASSDQLAGSTNEQFF
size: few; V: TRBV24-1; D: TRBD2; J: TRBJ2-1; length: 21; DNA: TGTGCCACCAGTGTGACGCCCGGGACTAGCGGGAGGGCCGGGAAGTACAATGAGCAGTTCTTC; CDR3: CATSVTPGTSGRAGKYNEQFF
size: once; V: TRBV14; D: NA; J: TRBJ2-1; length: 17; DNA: TGTGCCAGCAGCCAAAGTTGGTCCAGGGGATCCTACAATGAGCAGTTCTTC; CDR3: CASSQSWSRGSYNEQFF
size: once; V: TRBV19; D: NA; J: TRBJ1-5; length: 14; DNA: TGTGCCAGTAGTATAGAGGCAGGCGGGAAGCCCCAGCATTTT; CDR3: CASSIEAGGKPQHF
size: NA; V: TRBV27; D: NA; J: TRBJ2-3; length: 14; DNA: TGTGCCAGCAGTTTTGGCGGTGGCTTGGATACGCAGTATTTT; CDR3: CASSFGGGLDTQYF
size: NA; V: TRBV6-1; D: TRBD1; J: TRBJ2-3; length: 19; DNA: TGTGCCAGCAGTGAACCCACAGGGGAAGCTCGAAAAAGCACAGATACGCAGTATTTT; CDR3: CASSEPTGEARKSTDTQYF
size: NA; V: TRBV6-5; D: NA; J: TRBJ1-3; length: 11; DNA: TGTGCCAGCAGCGTAAGAAACACCATATATTTT; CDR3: CASSVRNTIYF
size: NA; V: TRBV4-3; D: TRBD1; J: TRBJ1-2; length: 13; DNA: TGCGCCAGCAGCCAACAGACAGGGGGTGGCTACACCTTC; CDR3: CASSQQTGGGYTF
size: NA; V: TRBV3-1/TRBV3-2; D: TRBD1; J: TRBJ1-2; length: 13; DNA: TGTGCCAGCAGCCAGACAGGGGAAGATGGCTACACCTTC; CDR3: CASSQTGEDGYTF
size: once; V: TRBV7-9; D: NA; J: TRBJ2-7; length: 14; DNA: TGTGCCAGCGGTTCCAGGGCGAAAGGGCTCGAGCAGTACTTC; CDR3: CASGSRAKGLEQYF
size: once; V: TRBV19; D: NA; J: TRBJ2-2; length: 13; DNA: TGTGCCAGTAGTGGGCTTCTCACCGGGGAGCTGTTTTTT; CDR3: CASSGLLTGELFF
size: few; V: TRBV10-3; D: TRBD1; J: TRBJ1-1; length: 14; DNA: TGTGCCATCAACCGGGACAGGGGTGTCGCTGAAGCTTTCTTT; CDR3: CAINRDRGVAEAFF
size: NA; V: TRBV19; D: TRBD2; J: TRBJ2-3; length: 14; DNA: TGTGCCAGTACCAGGACTAGAGTTCCCGATACGCAGTATTTT; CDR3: CASTRTRVPDTQYF
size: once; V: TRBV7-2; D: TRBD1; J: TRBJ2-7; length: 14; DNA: TGTGCCAGCAGTCCAGGAACAGGGGGTTACGAGCAGTACTTC; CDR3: CASSPGTGGYEQYF
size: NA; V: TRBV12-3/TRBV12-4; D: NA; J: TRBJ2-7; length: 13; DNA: TGTGCCAGCACCTTTGGAGGGACCTACGAGCAGTACTTC; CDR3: CASTFGGTYEQYF
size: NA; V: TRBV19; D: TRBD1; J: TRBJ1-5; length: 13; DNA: TGTGCGGCTAGGGACAGGGCGGATCAGCCCCAGCATTTT; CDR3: CAARDRADQPQHF
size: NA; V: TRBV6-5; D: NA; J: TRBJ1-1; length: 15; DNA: TGTGCCAGCAGTTACTCACGGGGGGGTGGAGCTGAAGCTTTCTTT; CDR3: CASSYSRGGGAEAFF
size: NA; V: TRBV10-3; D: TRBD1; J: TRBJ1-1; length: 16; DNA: TGTGCCATCAGTGAGCCTTTTACAGGGGGCACCACTGAAGCTTTCTTT; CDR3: CAISEPFTGGTTEAFF
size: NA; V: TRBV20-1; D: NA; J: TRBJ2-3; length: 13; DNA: TGCAGTGCTAGTGGGAGGAGCACAGATACGCAGTATTTT; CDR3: CSASGRSTDTQYF
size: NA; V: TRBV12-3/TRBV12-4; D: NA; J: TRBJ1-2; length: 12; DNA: TGTGCCAGCAGTCACCCTCTATATGGCTACACCTTC; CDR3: CASSHPLYGYTF
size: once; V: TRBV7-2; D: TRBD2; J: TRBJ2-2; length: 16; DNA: TGTGCCAGCAGCCCACCGGCGGGAGGTAACACCGGGGAGCTGTTTTTT; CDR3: CASSPPAGGNTGELFF
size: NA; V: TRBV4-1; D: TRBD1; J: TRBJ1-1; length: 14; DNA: TGCGCCAGCAGCTCTCGGACAGGAGGAGCTGAAGCTTTCTTT; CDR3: CASSSRTGGAEAFF
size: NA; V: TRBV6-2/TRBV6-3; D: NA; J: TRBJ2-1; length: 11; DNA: TGTGCCAGCAGTTACGCAGCGGTAGAGTTCTTC; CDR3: CASSYAAVEFF
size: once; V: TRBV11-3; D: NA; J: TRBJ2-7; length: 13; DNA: TGTGCCAGCAGTTGGGGGGACCACTACGAGCAGTACTTC; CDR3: CASSWGDHYEQYF
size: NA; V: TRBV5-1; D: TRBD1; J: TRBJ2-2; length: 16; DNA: TGCGCCAGCAGCTCGCACATCACAGGGGGCCCCGGGGAGCTGTTTTTT; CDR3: CASSSHITGGPGELFF
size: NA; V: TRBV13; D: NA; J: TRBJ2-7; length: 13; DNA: TGTGCCAGCATGCGGCAGATCTCCTACGAGCAGTACTTC; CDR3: CASMRQISYEQYF
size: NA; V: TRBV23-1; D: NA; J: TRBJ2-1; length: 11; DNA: TGCGCCAGCAGTCACGGCAATGAGCAGTTCTTC; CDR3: CASSHGNEQFF
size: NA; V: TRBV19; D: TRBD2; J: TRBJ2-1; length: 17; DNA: TGTGCCAGTAGTATAAGGACTAGCGGGGGTTTGACCAATGAGCAGTTCTTC; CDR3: CASSIRTSGGLTNEQFF
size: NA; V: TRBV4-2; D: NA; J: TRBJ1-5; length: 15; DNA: TGTGCCAGCAGCCAGGGGGCGCTTAACAATCAGCCCCAGCATTTT; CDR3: CASSQGALNNQPQHF
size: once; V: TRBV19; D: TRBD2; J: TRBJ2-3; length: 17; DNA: TGTGCCAGTAGTATAGATCGGACTAGCGGGAGAACAGATACGCAGTATTTT; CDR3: CASSIDRTSGRTDTQYF
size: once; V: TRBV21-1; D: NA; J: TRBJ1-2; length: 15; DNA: TGTGCCAGCAGCCCATTCCGGGACAGTCACTATGGCTACACCTTC; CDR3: CASSPFRDSHYGYTF
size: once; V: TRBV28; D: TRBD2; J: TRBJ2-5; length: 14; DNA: TGTGCCAGCAGTAGGCTAGCGGGAGTGGGGACCCAGTACTTC; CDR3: CASSRLAGVGTQYF
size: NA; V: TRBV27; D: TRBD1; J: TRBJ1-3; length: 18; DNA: TGTGCCAGCAGTACGGACAGGTTTCCACTCCACTCTGGAAACACCATATATTTT; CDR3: CASSTDRFPLHSGNTIYF
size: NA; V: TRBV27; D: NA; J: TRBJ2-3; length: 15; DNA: TGTGCCAGCAGTCTGGGGCAGCAACTCACAGATACGCAGTATTTT; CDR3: CASSLGQQLTDTQYF
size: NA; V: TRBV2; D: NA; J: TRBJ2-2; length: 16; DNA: TGTGCCAGCAGTGAATCTGTACTGATAAACACCGGGGAGCTGTTTTTT; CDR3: CASSESVLINTGELFF
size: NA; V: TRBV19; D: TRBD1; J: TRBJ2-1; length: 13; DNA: TGTGCCAGCGGACAGGGTAGAAACAATGAGCAGTTCTTC; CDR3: CASGQGRNNEQFF
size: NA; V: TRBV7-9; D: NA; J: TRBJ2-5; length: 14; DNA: TGTGCCAGCAGCTTAGACGTGGGGGCAGAGACCCAGTACTTC; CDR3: CASSLDVGAETQYF
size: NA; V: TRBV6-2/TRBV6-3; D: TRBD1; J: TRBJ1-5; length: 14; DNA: TGTGCCAGCAGTCCAACAGGGGAGAATCAGCCCCAGCATTTT; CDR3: CASSPTGENQPQHF
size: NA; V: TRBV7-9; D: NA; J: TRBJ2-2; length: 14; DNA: TGTGCCAGCAGCCCCGCGCTTAGCACCGGGGAGCTGTTTTTT; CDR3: CASSPALSTGELFF
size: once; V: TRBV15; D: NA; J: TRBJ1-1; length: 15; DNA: TGTGCCACCACCGTGGTCCGGGGGACGGGCACTGAAGCTTTCTTT; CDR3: CATTVVRGTGTEAFF
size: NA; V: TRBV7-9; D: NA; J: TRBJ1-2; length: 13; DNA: TGTGCCAGCAGCCCCGAGGTAGTCTATGGCTACACCTTC; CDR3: CASSPEVVYGYTF
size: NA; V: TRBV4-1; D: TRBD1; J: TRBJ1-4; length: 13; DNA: TGCGCCAGCAGCCGGGACAGGGGAGAAAAACTGTTTTTT; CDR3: CASSRDRGEKLFF
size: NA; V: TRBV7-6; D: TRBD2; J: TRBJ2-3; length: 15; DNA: TGTGCCAGCAGCTTAGAGCGGGGTGGCGGGGATACGCAGTATTTT; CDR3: CASSLERGGGDTQYF
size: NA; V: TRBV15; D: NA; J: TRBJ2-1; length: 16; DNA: TGTGCCACCAGCAGAGATGGTCTAAGGGGTGGCAATGAGCAGTTCTTC; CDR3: CATSRDGLRGGNEQFF
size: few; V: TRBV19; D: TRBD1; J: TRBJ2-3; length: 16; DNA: TGTGCCAGTAGTATGGGGACAGGCTCGTTGCTAGATACGCAGTATTTT; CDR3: CASSMGTGSLLDTQYF
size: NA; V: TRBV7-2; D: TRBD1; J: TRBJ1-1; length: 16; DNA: TGTGCCAGCAGCTTAGGGGCAGGGGGCACGAACACTGAAGCTTTCTTT; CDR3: CASSLGAGGTNTEAFF
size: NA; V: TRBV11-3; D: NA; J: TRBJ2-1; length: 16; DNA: TGTGCCAGCAGCTTAGGTCTGGGGGCCTCCTACAATGAGCAGTTCTTC; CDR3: CASSLGLGASYNEQFF
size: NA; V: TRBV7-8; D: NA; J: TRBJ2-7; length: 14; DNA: TGTGCCAGCAGCGCGGGACTCCTCTCCTACGAGCAGTACTTC; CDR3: CASSAGLLSYEQYF